These 16 T cell receptor beta chains share one sample of origin, sequenced in a study of blood T cells in healthy people across ages. PCR was performed a second time for roughly 6 to 12 cycles using a sample-barcoded 5' primer and a J-beta primer mix. TCRdb reprocessed the 5' RACE reads via MiXCR and lists one record per CDR3 protein. The sample lists 1.5 million to 2 million distinct CDR3 sequences; about 30% were seen once. The specimen was blood. The receptors shown here come from a woman aged 30 to 39 in good health.

This clonotype was seen at least ten times. CDR3 coding DNA: TGCAGTGCTTCAGGGACGGGAGGGACCTACGAGCAGTACTTC. Its translation is CSASGTGGTYEQYF. The genes are TRBV20-1 and TRBJ2-7, with TRBD2 matching over 8 bases. V shed 5 bases and J 2 bases; nucleotides not matched to a gene: 8. The CDR3 has 14 amino acids. The V gene's germline CDR1 is DFQATT and CDR2 SNEGSKA (reference sequence).

This clonotype has more than one count but fewer than ten. The chain recombines TRBV7-3 with TRBJ2-3, with D hard to call. The germline gives CDR1 SGHTA, CDR2 FQGTGA. This CDR3 has 16 residues. The V gene lost 3 bases and the J gene lost 4 bases, with 17 bases spanning the gap. The CDR3 here is CASSFSTSPGADTQYF. Here the CDR3 DNA reads TGTGCCAGCAGCTTCTCAACGAGTCCTGGGGCAGATACGCAGTATTTT.

This clonotype was seen only a few times. This chain links TRBV15 with TRBJ2-1; 12 bases agree with TRBD2. The ends lost 0 bases at V and 7 bases at J; junction bases unmatched: 7. This CDR3 has 17 residues. The germline V gene has CDR1 LNHNV and CDR2 YYDKDF (reference sequence). The CDR3 nucleotides are TGTGCCACCAGCAGAGATCGTCGGCTAGCGGGAGGGAATGAGCAGTTCTTC. Protein product: CATSRDRRLAGGNEQFF. Full variable domain (missing parts from reference TRBV15 and TRBJ2-1): DAMVIQNPRYQVTQFGKPVTLSCSQTLNHNVMYWYQQKSSQAPKLLFHYYDKDFNNEADTPDNFQSRRPNTSFCFLDIRSPGLGDTAMYLCATSRDRRLAGGNEQFFGPGTRLTVL.

The sample holds many counts of this clonotype. The rearrangement joins TRBV11-2 to TRBJ2-7, with 8 bases identical to TRBD1. V lost 0 bases, J lost 3 bases, and 4 bases stayed unmatched. The CDR3 consists of 15 residues. The germline V gene encodes CDR1 SGHAT and CDR2 FQNNGV. This CDR3 is CASSLEGTGLYEQYF. The CDR3 DNA is TGTGCCAGCAGCTTAGAAGGGACAGGACTCTACGAGCAGTACTTC. The full variable domain, rest sourced from reference TRBV11-2 and TRBJ2-7, is EAGVAQSPRYKIIEKRQSVAFWCNPISGHATLYWYQQILGQGPKLLIQFQNNGVVDDSQLPKDRFSAERLKGVDSTLKIQPAKLEDSAVYLCASSLEGTGLYEQYFGPGTRLTVT.

The table lists this clonotype with many counts. The CDR3 spells CSAKVDGSYGYTF. The CDR3, as DNA: TGCAGTGCCAAGGTGGACGGAAGCTATGGCTACACCTTC. The chain recombines TRBV20-1 with TRBJ1-2; no reliable D call. Germline V lookup: CDR1 DFQATT, CDR2 SNEGSKA (reference sequence). V was pared by 6 bases and J by 4 bases, with 15 bases between. This CDR3 is 13 amino acids long.

The gene calls are TRBV12-3 or TRBV12-4 and TRBJ2-3; TRBD1 matches at 12 bases. The V gene end was trimmed by 6 bases and the J gene end by 7 bases; junction bases not matched to a gene: 8. CDR3 length: 15 amino acids. The CDR3, as DNA: TGTGCCAGCAGACCCGGGACAGGGGGCCCTAATACGCAGTATTTT. The encoded protein is CASRPGTGGPNTQYF.

The V and J genes are TRBV6-1 and TRBJ1-2; TRBD1 matches at 10 bases. CDR1 and CDR2 (germline): MNHNS, SASEGT. J gave up 3 bases and V 4 bases, and 2 bases lay outside the gene matches. The CDR3 spans 14 residues. CDR3 sequence: CASSGGTGDYGYTF. As DNA, the CDR3 is TGTGCCAGCAGTGGGGGGACAGGGGACTATGGCTACACCTTC.

This clonotype was observed a handful of times. The chain is built from TRBV30 and TRBJ2-7, with D maybe TRBD1 (5 bases). Germline CDR1 is GTSNPN and CDR2 is SVGIG (reference sequence). V dropped 3 bases and J dropped 2 bases, with 8 bases sitting between them. This CDR3 region has 12 residues. CDR3 residues: CAWRGEAYEQYF. Written as DNA, the CDR3 is TGTGCCTGGAGAGGGGAAGCCTACGAGCAGTACTTC.

This clonotype was seen at least ten times. The chain combines TRBV28 with TRBJ2-1, with 7 bases aligning to TRBD1. V lost 11 bases to trimming and J lost 3 bases; unmatched junction nucleotides: 7. The CDR3 runs 13 residues. Germline-derived CDR1 and CDR2 are MDHEN and SYDVKM. CDR3 in amino acids: CAGDRADYNEQFF. In DNA form, the CDR3 reads TGTGCCGGCGACAGGGCCGACTACAATGAGCAGTTCTTC.

This chain links TRBV6-6 with TRBJ1-1; D gene ambiguous. The germline V gene encodes CDR1 MNHNY and CDR2 SVGAGI (reference sequence). Trimming pared 7 bases from V and 1 base from J, leaving 13 bases between. This CDR3 comprises 14 residues. The CDR3 nucleotides are TGTGCCAGCACACGAACGAGAGAGAACACTGAAGCTTTCTTT. Translating it yields CASTRTRENTEAFF.

This clonotype was detected only a few times. This chain joins TRBV28 and TRBJ2-5, with D possibly TRBD2 on 7 matching bases. This CDR3 region has 13 residues. Trimming stripped 11 bases from V and 13 bases from J, with 26 bases between. CDR1 is MDHEN and CDR2 is SYDVKM in the germline V gene. CDR3 protein: CAAFQPGGLPWYF. The CDR3 nucleotides read TGTGCCGCCTTCCAACCGGGGGGCCTCCCGTGGTACTTC.

The chain couples TRBV5-1 to TRBJ1-1; D gene ambiguous. The length of the CDR3 is 15 residues. V lost 2 bases to trimming and J lost 1 base, with 12 bases between them. Germline CDR1 and CDR2: SGHRS and YFSETQ. CDR3 amino acids: CASSLSAEANTEAFF. The DNA for the CDR3 is TGCGCCAGCAGCTTATCAGCCGAAGCGAACACTGAAGCTTTCTTT.

This clonotype was detected a few times. The chain has TRBV18 and TRBJ1-2; tentative D call: TRBD1 (6 bases). CDR3 size: 15 residues. Looked up from germline, CDR1 is KGHSH and CDR2 is LQKENI. V lost 4 bases to trimming and J lost 3 bases, with 15 bases between them. CDR3 DNA: TGTGCCAGCTCACGTACCGGGGGGCGCGACTATGGCTACACCTTC. Translation: CASSRTGGRDYGYTF.

This clonotype has a handful of counts. The V gene is TRBV3-1, the J gene TRBJ2-2, with D unclear. Germline CDR1 reads LGHDT; CDR2 reads YNNKEL (reference sequence). The CDR3 sequence is 11 residues long. Deletions cut 10 bases from V and 8 bases from J, with 11 bases between. The CDR3 bases are TGTGCCACCACGAGTGGGGGGGAGCTGTTTTTT. Its translation: CATTSGGELFF.

This clonotype showed up just a few times. The rearrangement uses TRBV3-1 and TRBJ1-6; 7 bases map to TRBD1. The CDR3 is 15 amino acids. J lost 7 bases, V lost 5 bases, and 8 bases had no gene match. Germline V gives CDR1 LGHDT, CDR2 YNNKEL (reference sequence). The CDR3 nucleotides are TGTGCCAGCAGCGAGGGAGGGGGCCTGAATTCACCCCTCCACTTT. Translation: CASSEGGGLNSPLHF.

Comments on this clonotype: The CDR3 ends on some other residue instead of the conserved phenylalanine or tryptophan, so this is likely a read error. The CDR3 bases are TGTGCCAGCAGAGGAACGACTAGCGGGGGGGCAGATACGCAGTATTCT. It codes for CASRGTTSGGADTQYS. The chain has TRBV28 and TRBJ2-3, with 14 bases aligning to TRBD2. Germline V gene data show CDR1 as MDHEN and CDR2 as SYDVKM. The CDR3 is made up of 16 amino acids. Losses at the gene ends were 6 bases for V and 4 bases for J; bases not matched to a gene: 6.